Reported below is one TCR beta chain. Antigen: not known. Trimming pared 3 bases from V and 6 bases from J, leaving 19 bases between. The CDR3 loop spans 15 amino acids. In germline, CDR1 is SGDLS, CDR2 YYNGEE. The sample is drawn from a study of beta chain features in type 1 diabetes. Study as a whole: On cell yields, gender and age, patients and healthy donors were similar.

Every isolated RNA sample was fully reverse transcribed, so sequencing captured expressed TCRB transcripts. Repertoires were generated with immunoSEQ multiplex PCR, while TCRdb's copy carries only in-frame clones and drops some. The sample has hundreds of thousands of clones, 55% to 70% seen once. Study-level points and caveats: With patients and controls alike, PCR might favor shorter templates to an equal degree. In every one of the four CD4+ subsets, TCRB CDR3s were moderately but significantly shorter in Type 1 diabetes patients.

V usage is TRBV9 and J usage is TRBJ2-7, with D possibly being TRBD1 or TRBD2 (5 bases each). What was sequenced was naive CD4+ T cells from blood. This clonotype originated in a man younger than 40 in good health. The CDR3 nucleotides read TGTGCCAGCAGCGCGAACCGGGACCACCTTTCCGAGCAGTACTTC. Amino acids: CASSANRDHLSEQYF.